The rows below give T cell receptor beta chains drawn from one sample of a study of blood T cell repertoires in COVID-19. Repertoires were generated with immunoSEQ multiplex PCR, while TCRdb's copy carries only in-frame clones and drops some. The table includes 200,000 to 300,000 clones, over 80% detected once. Sequencing was performed on peripheral blood. Receptors originate from a woman in her thirties or forties who had recovered from COVID-19. Both conserved end residues are trimmed from each CDR3. Fields, in order: CDR3 length, J gene, D gene, V gene, CDR3 protein. D genes are given only for firm matches.

>8|TRBJ2-1|NA|TRBV29-1
SVEKNEQF
>12|TRBJ1-1|NA|TRBV11-2
ASKPGLSNTEAF
>13|TRBJ1-3|NA|TRBV11-2
ASSLTALFGNTIY
>12|TRBJ1-1|NA|TRBV6-6
ASSLGTGNTEAF
>13|TRBJ1-5|TRBD1|TRBV19
ASSTQRQGEQPQH
>13|TRBJ2-7|NA|TRBV6-5
AVLGGWQVSYEQY
>12|TRBJ1-6|NA|TRBV15
VTSSNPGSSPLH
>11|TRBJ1-1|NA|TRBV12-3/TRBV12-4
ASSFGRNTEAF
>10|TRBJ2-7|NA|TRBV23-1
ASSPQGSEQY
>12|TRBJ2-7|NA|TRBV5-6
ASSPGRDLYEQY
>12|TRBJ1-6|TRBD1|TRBV10-3
AITRDRYNSPLH
>11|TRBJ2-1|NA|TRBV5-4
ASSLARYNEQF
>11|TRBJ2-3|NA|TRBV6-5
ASSQGGLDTQY
>12|TRBJ1-6|TRBD1|TRBV5-4
ASSWDRGSSPLH
>10|TRBJ2-1|NA|TRBV2
ASRGDGDEQF
>12|TRBJ2-3|NA|TRBV29-1
SVQGQSPTDTQY
>13|TRBJ2-4|NA|TRBV7-9
ASSSFGGFVNIQY
>11|TRBJ1-1|TRBD1|TRBV11-3
ASSSRDRGEAF
>13|TRBJ2-5|TRBD2|TRBV28
ASSRGGAGQETQY
>12|TRBJ2-4|NA|TRBV6-1
ASSEGQVGVIQY
>15|TRBJ1-4|NA|TRBV4-1
ASSHLNEATTNEKLF
>11|TRBJ2-4|TRBD1|TRBV10-2
ASSGTGGNIQY
>14|TRBJ2-3|TRBD1|TRBV3-1/TRBV3-2
ASSHNRGPGTDTQY
>11|TRBJ2-5|TRBD1|TRBV29-1
SVVGGFRETQY
>13|TRBJ2-3|TRBD1|TRBV10-3
AITRGQESTDTQY
>13|TRBJ1-2|NA|TRBV7-6
ASSQGHNLNYGYT
>12|TRBJ2-1|TRBD1|TRBV29-1
SVLDRSSYNEQF
>11|TRBJ1-5|NA|TRBV29-1
SVSLGRNQPQH
>19|TRBJ2-1|TRBD2|TRBV2
ATPGGLTRSRVGFSYNEQF
>12|TRBJ1-2|NA|TRBV6-4
ASSPREGPIGYT
>15|TRBJ1-5|NA|TRBV19
ASSRWAALIDDQPQH
>13|TRBJ2-7|TRBD1|TRBV27
ASSPNAGTGGEQY